The clone carrying this T cell receptor beta chain was seen only a few times. Its specificity is not known. PCR amplification relied on 60 Vbeta primers (plus 13 Jbeta primers). Profiled with immunoSEQ multiplex PCR; TCRdb holds only in-frame clones, not every one. The table lists about 83,000 clones, 60% to 85% of them singletons. The CDR3 consists of 12 residues. The germline CDR1 and CDR2 sequences are SQVTM and ANQGSEA. V lost 8 bases, J lost 5 bases, and 8 bases stayed unmatched. The sample originates from a study of cytomegalovirus exposure and HLA in healthy donors. Study results and limitations: Listed as cytomegalovirus-associated were 150 to 200 TCR beta chains. Another analysis was done later, and it associated around 16,000 TCR beta sequences with HLA alleles at 0.05 false discovery rate.

The genes are TRBV29-1 and TRBJ1-1; 7 nucleotides match TRBD1. The clonotype originates from a young man in good health and CMV-seropositive. What was sequenced was PBMCs. The CDR3 loop is CSLTGVGTEAFF. CDR3 nucleotide sequence: TGCAGCCTCACAGGGGTGGGAACTGAAGCTTTCTTT.